The TCR beta chain described here comes from a study of CD4+ T cells in melanoma (dated by TCRdb to between 2022 and 2023). At the level of the whole study: Neoantigen-specific CD4+ T cells in human melanoma were investigated in the study.

The donors were melanoma patients. Library prep was done by the immunoSEQ multiplex PCR assay. Here the immuneACCESS table is served through TCRdb, limited to in-frame sequences with V and J called. Missing clones are a known gap in these copies; in checked studies unresolved V genes cover under half, and the rest lacks a known reason. Here the sample has 15,000 to 20,000 clones; roughly 80% occur a single time. In total, the top ten clones hold approximately 5.3% of the sample. Overall study outcomes, separate from this receptor: Neoantigen-specific CD4+ T cells were reported to be correlated with the function of CD8+ T cells, macrophages and B cells. Neoantigen-specific CD4+ T cells in melanoma were reported to have a range of differentiation states.

This clone was recorded a few times. This clone's antigen is unknown. Base qualities are not provided; no much larger clone lies one nucleotide away. This TCR derives from a human donor with melanoma. Sequencing was carried out using cells from a culture (not recorded whether cultured in vitro).

The DNA reads as follows: TGCGCCAGCAGCTTGGCCGGCAGGGCTGGGGCCAACGTCCTGACTTTC. It translates as CASSLAGRAGANVLTF. Recombination joined TRBV5-1 with TRBJ2-6, and perhaps TRBD1 as D gene, on 5 matching bases. The germline V gene sets CDR1 to SGHRS and CDR2 to YFSETQ. V loses 0 bases of germline sequence and J loses 2 bases, and the interval between the two ends is 9 bases. From the cysteine up to the phenylalanine, the CDR3 has a length of 16 residues. The entry retains the CDR3 DNA only, 48 bases that are in frame from base 1. The reference TRBV5-1 and TRBJ2-6 proteins fill in what lies around the CDR3, so the full variable domain reads KAGVTQTPRYLIKTRGQQVTLSCSPISGHRSVSWYQQTPGQGLQFLFEYFSETQRNKGNFPGRFSGRQFSNSRSEMNVSTLELGDSALYLCASSLAGRAGANVLTFGAGSRLTVL.